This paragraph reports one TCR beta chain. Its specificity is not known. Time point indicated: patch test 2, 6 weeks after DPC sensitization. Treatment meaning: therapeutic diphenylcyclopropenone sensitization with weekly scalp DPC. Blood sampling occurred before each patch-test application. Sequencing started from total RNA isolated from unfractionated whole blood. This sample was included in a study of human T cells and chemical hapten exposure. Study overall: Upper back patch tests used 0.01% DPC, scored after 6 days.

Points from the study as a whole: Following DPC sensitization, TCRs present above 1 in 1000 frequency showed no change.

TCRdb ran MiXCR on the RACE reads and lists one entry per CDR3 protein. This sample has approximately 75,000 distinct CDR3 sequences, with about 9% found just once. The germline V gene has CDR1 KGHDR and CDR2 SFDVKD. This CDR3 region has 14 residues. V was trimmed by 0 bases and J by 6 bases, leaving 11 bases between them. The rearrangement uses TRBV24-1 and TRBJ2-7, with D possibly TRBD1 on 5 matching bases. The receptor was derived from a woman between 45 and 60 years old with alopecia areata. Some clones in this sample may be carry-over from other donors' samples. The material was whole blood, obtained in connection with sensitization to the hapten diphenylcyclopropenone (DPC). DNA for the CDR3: TGTGCCACCAGTGATTTGGGCCCAGGGCGCGAGCAGTACTTC. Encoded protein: CATSDLGPGREQYF.